A selection of T cell receptor beta chains follows, all from one sample in a study of regulatory T cells in long-lasting Graves disease. TCRdb called the multiplex PCR reads again in MiXCR, with one record for every CDR3 protein. The repertoire has approximately 540,000 distinct CDR3 sequences, around 12% of them found once; the top ten carry roughly 8.9%. The sample was also linked to a second study, of T cells in Graves' hyperthyroidism and ophthalmopathy.

The sequences come from peripheral blood mononuclear cells (PBMCs), collected at new diagnosis, from a patient treated with antithyroid drugs. These receptors were taken from a woman aged 25 to 45 with Graves disease. Each CDR3 is given with its conserved first and last residue. D genes are given only for firm matches. Size tells how often a clone was seen (once, few, many) or the class of an expanded clone, and some rows leave it out.

J: TRBJ2-7
V: TRBV30
D: -
size: many
length: 14
DNA: TGTGCCTGGAGTGTCCGCGGGCGAACCTACGAGCAGTACTTC
CDR3: CAWSVRGRTYEQYF

J: TRBJ1-2
V: TRBV18
D: TRBD1
size: -
length: 15
DNA: TGTGCCAGCTCACCGCCGGGACAGGGGTACTATGGCTACACCTTC
CDR3: CASSPPGQGYYGYTF

J: TRBJ1-1
V: TRBV30
D: -
size: many
length: 12
DNA: TGTGCCTGGAGTAGGGGGGGCCCTGAAGCTTTCTTT
CDR3: CAWSRGGPEAFF

J: TRBJ1-1
V: TRBV30
D: -
size: many
length: 15
DNA: TGTGCCTGGAGTACTTCCCCCCTTCTAAACACTGAAGCTTTCTTT
CDR3: CAWSTSPLLNTEAFF

J: TRBJ2-2
V: TRBV7-9
D: -
size: -
length: 11
DNA: TGTGCCAGCAGTCCTTCCGGAGCGCTGTTTTTT
CDR3: CASSPSGALFF

J: TRBJ1-6
V: TRBV7-2
D: TRBD1
size: many
length: 14
DNA: TGTGCCAGCAGCAATGGACAGGGATGGTCACCCCTCCACTTT
CDR3: CASSNGQGWSPLHF

J: TRBJ2-2
V: TRBV15
D: -
size: many
length: 16
DNA: TGTGCCACCAGAGACCCCCGGTTCGCGAACACCGGGGAGCTGTTTTTT
CDR3: CATRDPRFANTGELFF

J: TRBJ1-1
V: TRBV12-3/TRBV12-4
D: -
size: many
length: 13
DNA: TGTGCCAGCAGTATTCACCCGAACACTGAAGCTTTCTTT
CDR3: CASSIHPNTEAFF

J: TRBJ2-1
V: TRBV11-2
D: -
size: -
length: 13
DNA: TGTGCCAGCAGCTTAGCGAGCCTCAATGAGCAGTTCTTC
CDR3: CASSLASLNEQFF

J: TRBJ2-3
V: TRBV20-1
D: TRBD1
size: -
length: 14
DNA: TGCACTGCTAGGGGGCCTTCGAGCACAGATACGCAGTATTTT
CDR3: CTARGPSSTDTQYF

J: TRBJ2-1
V: TRBV6-5
D: TRBD1
size: once
length: 15
DNA: TGTGCCAGCAGTTACGCGGACAGGGTCTTCCATGAGCAGTTCTTC
CDR3: CASSYADRVFHEQFF

J: TRBJ1-2
V: TRBV6-1
D: -
size: many
length: 13
DNA: TGTGCCAGCAGCCACGATTGGGGTTATGGCTACACCTTC
CDR3: CASSHDWGYGYTF

J: TRBJ2-7
V: TRBV30
D: -
size: few
length: 11
DNA: TGTGCCTGGATTTCGGCATACGAGCAGTACTTC
CDR3: CAWISAYEQYF

J: TRBJ2-1
V: TRBV6-2/TRBV6-3
D: TRBD2
size: many
length: 20
DNA: TGTGCCAGCAGCTATAAATTTAGACTAGCGGGAGGGCCGAGAAGTAATGAGCAGTTCTTC
CDR3: CASSYKFRLAGGPRSNEQFF

J: TRBJ1-1
V: TRBV19
D: -
size: many
length: 14
DNA: TGTGCCAGTAGTGCGGCTTACATGAACACTGAAGCTTTCTTT
CDR3: CASSAAYMNTEAFF

J: TRBJ1-2
V: TRBV27
D: TRBD1
size: many
length: 13
DNA: TGTGCCAGCAGTTTCAACAGGGGTCATGGCTACACCTTC
CDR3: CASSFNRGHGYTF

J: TRBJ2-3
V: TRBV27
D: -
size: few
length: 15
DNA: TGTGCCAGCAGGATGGGGCTAACGGGTACAGATACGCAGTATTTT
CDR3: CASRMGLTGTDTQYF

J: TRBJ1-5
V: TRBV19
D: TRBD1
size: -
length: 16
DNA: TGTGCCAGTAGTTCAAGACAGGGGACTAGCAATCAGCCCCAGCATTTT
CDR3: CASSSRQGTSNQPQHF

J: TRBJ2-7
V: TRBV30
D: -
size: many
length: 14
DNA: TGTGCCTGGACGGTCGCGGACAGCTCCTACGAGCAGTACTTC
CDR3: CAWTVADSSYEQYF

J: TRBJ2-1
V: TRBV28
D: -
size: -
length: 15
DNA: TGTGCCAGCAGTGGTACGGGACCGCAGTGGGATGAGCAGTTCTTC
CDR3: CASSGTGPQWDEQFF

J: TRBJ2-5
V: TRBV5-6
D: TRBD2
size: -
length: 14
DNA: TGTGCCAGCAGCTTGGAACTAGCGGAAGAGACCCAGTACTTC
CDR3: CASSLELAEETQYF

J: TRBJ2-7
V: TRBV7-9
D: TRBD1
size: many
length: 15
DNA: TGTGCCAGCAGTAGGGACAGGGGGAATGTCTACGAGCAGTACTTC
CDR3: CASSRDRGNVYEQYF

J: TRBJ2-7
V: TRBV4-2
D: -
size: many
length: 14
DNA: TGTGCCAGCAGCCAAGATTTCGGGGGCTACGAGCAGTACTTC
CDR3: CASSQDFGGYEQYF

J: TRBJ2-3
V: TRBV27
D: TRBD1
size: few
length: 16
DNA: TGTGCCAGCAGTTTATCGTCCGGGACAGCAACAGATACGCAGTATTTT
CDR3: CASSLSSGTATDTQYF

J: TRBJ2-7
V: TRBV20-1
D: TRBD2
size: many
length: 14
DNA: TGCAGTGCTAGAGATTGGGGACTAGCGGGAGTTTTGAACTTC
CDR3: CSARDWGLAGVLNF

J: TRBJ2-2
V: TRBV6-1
D: -
size: -
length: 16
DNA: TGTGCCAGCAGCCGATCCCCAGGGGTAGGGACCGGGGAGCTGTTTTTT
CDR3: CASSRSPGVGTGELFF

J: TRBJ2-1
V: TRBV2
D: TRBD1
size: many
length: 15
DNA: TGTGCCAGCAGTGAGGGACAGGGGGCTCACAATGAGCAGTTCTTC
CDR3: CASSEGQGAHNEQFF

J: TRBJ2-2
V: TRBV10-2
D: TRBD2
size: -
length: 14
DNA: TGCGCCAGCAGCGCAGGGAGGGTAGGCGGGGAGCTGTTTTTT
CDR3: CASSAGRVGGELFF

J: TRBJ1-6
V: TRBV4-1
D: -
size: few
length: 14
DNA: TGCGGCAGCAGCCAAAATCCACAACATTCACCCCTCCACTTT
CDR3: CGSSQNPQHSPLHF

J: TRBJ1-2
V: TRBV7-2
D: TRBD1
size: -
length: 16
DNA: TGTGCCAGCAGCTTAGATGGGACAGGGGCATTACGTGGCTACACCTTC
CDR3: CASSLDGTGALRGYTF

J: TRBJ1-2
V: TRBV28
D: -
size: many
length: 14
DNA: TGTGCCAGCAGTTTGAACGGCGCTAACTATGGCTACACCTTC
CDR3: CASSLNGANYGYTF

J: TRBJ1-2
V: TRBV7-2
D: -
size: many
length: 15
DNA: TGTGCCAGCAGCTCCACAGTCGGAGGGGGTTATGGCTACACCTTC
CDR3: CASSSTVGGGYGYTF

J: TRBJ2-7
V: TRBV11-1
D: -
size: many
length: 14
DNA: TGTGCCAGCAGCACCGCAGACGGAGCCTACGAGCAGTACTTC
CDR3: CASSTADGAYEQYF

J: TRBJ1-5
V: TRBV19
D: -
size: -
length: 15
DNA: TGTGCCAGTAGTATCCGGGACAACCCCTATCAGCCCCAGCATTTT
CDR3: CASSIRDNPYQPQHF